The TCR beta chain described here comes from a study of PD-1 blockade in mismatch repair-deficient tumors. Comment on this clone: Its antigen is not known.

Study-level points and caveats: After pembrolizumab, tumor-resident clones rose rapidly, then generally contracted before radiologic responses.

The repertoire was sequenced with immunoSEQ multiplex PCR; TCRdb's copy has only in-frame clones and lacks some. This repertoire shows 70,000 to 90,000 clones, 70% to 90% found once; its top ten account for approximately 5.5%. This CDR3 has 15 amino acids. Per the germline V gene, CDR1 is MNHEY and CDR2 is SVGAGI. V lost 6 bases to trimming and J lost 2 bases, with 14 bases between them. All patients were mismatch repair deficient, assessed by either PCR or immunohistochemistry. Three pembrolizumab responders had their TCRs sequenced. Sequencing used peripheral blood, obtained 44 weeks after starting pembrolizumab. The chain carries TRBV6-5 and TRBJ2-1; D might be TRBD2 (6 bases). The receptor's source is an adult with mismatch repair-deficient cancer. Written as DNA, the CDR3 is TGTGCCAGCAGCGGGGGTGCGAAAGCCTACAATGAGCAGTTCTTC. Translating gives CASSGGAKAYNEQFF.